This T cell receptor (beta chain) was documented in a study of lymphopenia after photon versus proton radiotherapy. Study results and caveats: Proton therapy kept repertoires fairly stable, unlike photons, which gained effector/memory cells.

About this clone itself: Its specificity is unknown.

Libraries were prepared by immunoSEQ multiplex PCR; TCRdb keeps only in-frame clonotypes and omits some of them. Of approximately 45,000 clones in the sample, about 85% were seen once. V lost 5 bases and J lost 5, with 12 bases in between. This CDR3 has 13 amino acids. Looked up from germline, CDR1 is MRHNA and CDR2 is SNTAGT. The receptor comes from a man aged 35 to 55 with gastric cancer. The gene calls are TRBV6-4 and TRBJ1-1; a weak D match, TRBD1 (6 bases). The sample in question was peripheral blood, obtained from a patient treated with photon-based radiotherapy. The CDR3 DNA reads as TGTGCCAGCAGTCAACAGGGAGGAACTGAAGCTTTCTTT. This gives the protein CASSQQGGTEAFF.